This TCR beta chain was profiled in a study of OX40 agonist ivuxolimab in advanced cancers. V shed 4 bases, J shed 5 bases, and the junction held 7 bases outside the gene matches. Germline assignment: CDR1 MDHEN and CDR2 SYDVKM. The CDR3 is 14 residues long. Assay used: immunoSEQ multiplex PCR; TCRdb lists only in-frame clones, some missing. The sample carries about 46,000 clones, around 91% recorded once. The input for sequencing was CD4+ or CD8+ T cells sorted from blood, taken in a trial of the OX40 agonist ivuxolimab. The genes are TRBV28 and TRBJ2-7, with 8 nucleotides matching TRBD1. The source of this sequence is an adult with an advanced solid tumor such as melanoma, head and neck, liver or kidney cancer. In DNA form, the CDR3 reads TGTGCCAGCAGTTCGGACAGGGAAAAAAACGAGCAGTACTTC. Translated: CASSSDREKNEQYF.